Below, 27 T cell receptor beta chains from the same sample are listed, as sequenced in a study of shared clonotypes between healthy human individuals. The method was immunoSEQ multiplex PCR; TCRdb's version includes in-frame clones alone and lacks a portion of them. The table shows about 320,000 clones, with 80% to 90% occurring only once. Sequenced material: memory CD8+ T cells sorted from blood. Noted subset: CD45RO+ cells pooled with CCR7-negative TemRA cells. The receptors were gathered from a man aged 18 to 29 in good health.

V usage is TRBV13 and J usage is TRBJ1-6; 7 nucleotides match TRBD1. The CDR3 consists of 18 residues. Unmatched junction bases numbered 5, after V lost 0 bases and J lost 0 bases. Germline V gene lookup returns CDR1 PRHDT and CDR2 FYEKMQ (reference sequence). The DNA of the CDR3 is TGTGCCAGCAGCTTAGGACAGGGGACCGACTCCTATAATTCACCCCTCCACTTT. This translates into CASSLGQGTDSYNSPLHF.

The rearrangement joins TRBV7-9 to TRBJ1-2; D is perhaps TRBD1 (5 bases). The CDR3 runs to 16 residues. Germline V gene sequence: CDR1 SEHNR, CDR2 FQNEAQ (reference sequence). Trimming cost V 5 bases and J 2 bases, with 18 bases left between them. The CDR3 protein is CASSPGGGVKNYGYTF. The CDR3 DNA follows: TGTGCCAGCAGCCCTGGCGGGGGGGTTAAGAACTATGGCTACACCTTC.

There are many counts of this clone. The chain uses TRBV7-9 and TRBJ2-7, with 9 bases that match TRBD1. Germline CDR1 reads SEHNR; CDR2 reads FQNEAQ (reference sequence). This CDR3 is 16 amino acids long. After removal of 5 bases from V and 4 bases from J, the junction contained 12 bases not matched to a gene. As DNA, the CDR3 is TGTGCCAGCAGCGCAGCTACCGGGACAGGGCTATACGAGCAGTACTTC. Translation: CASSAATGTGLYEQYF.

The rearrangement uses TRBV13 and TRBJ1-5, with 8 bases that match TRBD1. V was pared by 0 bases and J by 7 bases, with 5 bases of the junction left unmatched. CDR1 is PRHDT, CDR2 FYEKMQ, per germline (reference sequence). This CDR3 is built from 15 residues. The CDR3 DNA reads as TGTGCCAGCAGCTTAGGGGCAGGGGGCGAACAGCCCCAGCATTTT. Translated: CASSLGAGGEQPQHF.

This chain links TRBV2 with TRBJ1-1; D is uncertain. CDR1 is SNHLY, CDR2 FYNNEI, per germline. The germline V and J ends were trimmed by 2 bases and 1 base, with 14 bases remaining between them. CDR3 length equals 16 residues. The CDR3 protein is CASSEPPGNSNTEAFF. The CDR3 region has the DNA TGTGCCAGCAGTGAACCTCCGGGGAATTCGAACACTGAAGCTTTCTTT.

This clone was picked up a small number of times. The chain joins TRBV5-1 to TRBJ2-7; 12 nucleotides align to TRBD2. This CDR3 region has 16 residues. Germline CDR1 reads SGHRS; CDR2 reads YFSETQ. With 0 bases clipped from V and 4 bases from J, the junction kept 5 bases outside the gene matches. CDR3 DNA sequence: TGCGCCAGCAGCTTGGCCCCTAGCGGGAGGGAATACGAGCAGTACTTC. Its protein product is CASSLAPSGREYEQYF.

The genes are TRBV11-2 and TRBJ2-7; perhaps TRBD2 as D (5 bases). The CDR3 is made up of 11 amino acids. V was trimmed by 5 bases and J by 7 bases, leaving 9 bases between them. CDR1 and CDR2 (germline): SGHAT, FQNNGV. CDR3 nucleotide sequence: TGTGCCAGCAGCACCGACTATGAGCAGTACTTC. It specifies CASSTDYEQYF.

With regard to this clone: Other DNA sequences within the sample encode an identical CDR3. The rearrangement uses TRBV27 and TRBJ2-1, with a weak D call TRBD1 (5 bases). V was clipped by 3 bases and J by 6 bases, with 6 bases between them. Germline CDR1 reads MNHEY; CDR2 reads SMNVEV (reference sequence). CDR3 length equals 12 residues. The CDR3: CASSFRGNEQFF. CDR3 in DNA: TGTGCCAGCAGTTTTAGGGGCAATGAGCAGTTCTTC.

The gene calls are TRBV5-3 and TRBJ1-4; D remains ambiguous. TRBV5-3 is classed as an ORF, of uncertain function. CDR3 length equals 13 residues. Trimming took off 5 bases at V and 8 bases at J, with 13 bases between the two ends. Here the CDR3 reads CARRKLREEKLFF. Here the CDR3 DNA reads TGTGCCAGAAGAAAACTAAGGGAAGAAAAACTGTTTTTT.

The chain links TRBV18 to TRBJ1-2; TRBD1 aligns across 10 bases. The germline CDR1 and CDR2 sequences are KGHSH and LQKENI. The CDR3 consists of 15 residues. V lost 6 bases to trimming and J lost 5 bases; unmatched junction nucleotides: 9. The CDR3 here is CASSPTGTGAYGYTF. Here the CDR3 DNA reads TGTGCCAGCTCCCCTACCGGGACAGGGGCGTATGGCTACACCTTC.

The chain joins TRBV7-9 to TRBJ2-3; 8 nucleotides line up with TRBD2. Germline V gene sequence: CDR1 SEHNR, CDR2 FQNEAQ (reference sequence). Unmatched junction bases numbered 4, after V lost 5 bases and J lost 0 bases. This CDR3 is built from 15 residues. CDR3 in amino acids: CASSPGLGSTDTQYF. The CDR3 DNA reads TGTGCCAGCAGCCCGGGACTAGGGAGCACAGATACGCAGTATTTT.

The chain carries TRBV5-6 and TRBJ2-2, with D hard to call. This CDR3 contains 12 residues. V was trimmed by 1 base and J by 7 bases, leaving 5 bases between them. The germline V gene has CDR1 SGHDT and CDR2 YYEEEE. For the CDR3, the DNA is TGTGCCAGCAGCTTGTGGGGCGGGGAGCTGTTTTTT. Protein product: CASSLWGGELFF.

The chain joins TRBV10-1 to TRBJ2-3; D is unresolved. Germline V gives CDR1 WNHNN, CDR2 SYGVQD (reference sequence). The CDR3 runs 15 residues. The V and J ends lost 2 bases and 2 bases respectively, with 11 bases between them. DNA of the CDR3: TGCGCCAGCAGTGAGCTAGGGCTGCACACAGATACGCAGTATTTT. Translation: CASSELGLHTDTQYF.

This CDR3 reads CASSPGGGLQVQFF. CDR3 coding DNA: TGTGCCAGCAGCCCAGGTGGGGGACTACAGGTGCAGTTCTTC. The chain is built from TRBV11-2 and TRBJ2-1; 7 bases match TRBD2. J lost 12 bases, V lost 5 bases, and 13 bases had no gene match. CDR3 length: 14 residues. From germline, CDR1 is SGHAT and CDR2 FQNNGV.

The chain has TRBV29-1 and TRBJ2-2; D ambiguous. The ends were cut back, 3 bases at V and 6 bases at J, with 8 bases in the middle. This CDR3 region has 12 residues. Germline assignment: CDR1 SQVTM and CDR2 ANQGSEA. The CDR3, as DNA: TGCAGCGTTGAGTGGGAAGCCGGGGAGCTGTTTTTT. Translating gives CSVEWEAGELFF.

This clone was counted a few times. CDR3 bases: TGTGCCAGCAGTTCGTATCTTTCGGGGGGAAACTACGAGCAGTACTTC. This codes for CASSSYLSGGNYEQYF. This chain uses TRBV28 with TRBJ2-7; 7 bases agree with TRBD2. This CDR3 contains 16 residues. V dropped 4 bases and J dropped 3; count of bases not matched to a gene: 12. The V gene's germline CDR1 is MDHEN and CDR2 SYDVKM.

The chain employs TRBV7-9 and TRBJ2-1; D is undetermined. Germline V gene sequence: CDR1 SEHNR, CDR2 FQNEAQ (reference sequence). This CDR3 has 15 amino acids. V was clipped by 2 bases and J by 5 bases, with 13 bases between them. CDR3 amino acids: CASSLTERIHNEQFF. CDR3 DNA: TGTGCCAGCAGCTTAACCGAGCGTATCCACAATGAGCAGTTCTTC.

The genes are TRBV7-9 and TRBJ2-1; the match to TRBD2 covers 7 bases. V was clipped by 2 bases and J by 0 bases; unmatched bases: 4. CDR1 and CDR2 (germline): SEHNR, FQNEAQ (reference sequence). This CDR3 contains 16 residues. The CDR3 loop reads CASSLWGGSSYNEQFF. The CDR3 nucleotides are TGTGCCAGCAGCTTATGGGGCGGGAGCTCCTACAATGAGCAGTTCTTC.

The chain's CDR3 is CASLTGANEQFF. The CDR3 nucleotides read TGTGCCAGCCTCACAGGGGCCAATGAGCAGTTCTTC. V is TRBV6-6 and J is TRBJ2-1; 7 bases align to TRBD1. The V gene's germline CDR1 is MNHNY and CDR2 SVGAGI (reference sequence). With V trimmed by 8 bases and J by 6 bases, 4 bases remained unmatched. The CDR3 contains 12 residues.

The V gene is TRBV5-6, the J gene TRBJ1-6, with TRBD1 identical over 8 bases. Germline CDR1 reads SGHDT; CDR2 reads YYEEEE. The CDR3 length is 16 residues. V lost 4 bases to trimming and J lost 10 bases; unmatched junction nucleotides: 13. The CDR3 loop reads CASSRPGQEFGSPLHF. CDR3 bases: TGTGCCAGCAGCAGACCGGGACAGGAATTTGGGTCACCCCTCCACTTT. Full variable domain (missing parts from reference TRBV5-6 and TRBJ1-6): DAGVTQSPTHLIKTRGQQVTLRCSPKSGHDTVSWYQQALGQGPQFIFQYYEEEERQRGNFPDRFSGHQFPNYSSELNVNALLLGDSALYLCASSRPGQEFGSPLHFGNGTRLTVT.

The chain links TRBV12-1 to TRBJ2-5; TRBD1 is taken as the D call from the table, unchecked against the DNA. TRBV12-1 is given as a pseudogene. The CDR3 length is 12 residues. The CDR3: CASSYRRLGGYF. In nucleotides, the CDR3 is TGTGCCAGCAGCTATCGCCGGCTAGGGGGATACTTC.

The chain joins TRBV29-1 to TRBJ2-1; D is undetermined. Germline lookup yields CDR1 SQVTM and CDR2 ANQGSEA. The CDR3 runs 16 residues. Trimming took off 3 bases at V and 0 bases at J, with 15 bases between the two ends. The CDR3 loop is CSVEVWQLSSYNEQFF. The CDR3 coding sequence is TGCAGCGTTGAGGTATGGCAGCTGAGCTCCTACAATGAGCAGTTCTTC.

This chain uses TRBV6-6 with TRBJ1-6; TRBD1 agrees at 8 bases. From germline, CDR1 is MNHNY and CDR2 SVGAGI (reference sequence). CDR3 length: 16 amino acids. The V and J ends lost 0 bases and 5 bases, in that order; junction bases with no gene match: 3. CDR3 nucleotide sequence: TGTGCCAGCAGTTACTCGATGGGACAGGATAATTCACCCCTCCACTTT. Its translation: CASSYSMGQDNSPLHF.

The CDR3 loop reads CASSPPVGAEQFF. The CDR3 nucleotides are TGTGCCAGCAGCCCTCCGGTGGGGGCGGAGCAGTTCTTC. V and J are TRBV9 and TRBJ2-1; a weak D match, TRBD1 (6 bases). This CDR3 is built from 13 residues. Germline V gene lookup returns CDR1 SGDLS and CDR2 YYNGEE. Trimming stripped 4 bases from V and 10 bases from J, with 15 bases between.

V and J are TRBV15 and TRBJ2-4; D is possibly TRBD2 (6 bases). This CDR3 comprises 12 residues. CDR1 LNHNV and CDR2 YYDKDF come from the germline V gene (reference sequence). V was trimmed by 9 bases and J by 1 base, leaving 7 bases between them. The CDR3 nucleotides are TGTGCCACTGGGGGGGCCAAAAACATTCAGTACTTC. Translated: CATGGAKNIQYF. Full variable domain (remainder filled in from reference TRBV15 and TRBJ2-4): DAMVIQNPRYQVTQFGKPVTLSCSQTLNHNVMYWYQQKSSQAPKLLFHYYDKDFNNEADTPDNFQSRRPNTSFCFLDIRSPGLGDTAMYLCATGGAKNIQYFGAGTRLSVL.

Turning to this clone: At one boundary the junction diverges from the germline segment, which might be a read error. V usage is TRBV28 and J usage is TRBJ2-7; 10 bases fit TRBD2. This CDR3 region has 14 residues. Germline CDR1 is MDHEN and CDR2 is SYDVKM. For the CDR3, the DNA is TGTGCCAGCACTTTAGCGGGGGGCGCCTACGAGCAGTACTTC. Encoded protein: CASTLAGGAYEQYF.

This clone was seen more than once but under ten times. The rearrangement links TRBV4-2 to TRBJ1-1, with TRBD1 as a possible D gene (6 bases). The V and J ends lost 5 bases and 3 bases respectively, with 13 bases between them. This CDR3 contains 14 residues. Per germline, CDR1 LGHNA and CDR2 YNFKEQ. The DNA of the CDR3 is TGTGCCAGCAGCTATCGCCCAGGGGACACTGAAGCTTTCTTT. Its translation: CASSYRPGDTEAFF.